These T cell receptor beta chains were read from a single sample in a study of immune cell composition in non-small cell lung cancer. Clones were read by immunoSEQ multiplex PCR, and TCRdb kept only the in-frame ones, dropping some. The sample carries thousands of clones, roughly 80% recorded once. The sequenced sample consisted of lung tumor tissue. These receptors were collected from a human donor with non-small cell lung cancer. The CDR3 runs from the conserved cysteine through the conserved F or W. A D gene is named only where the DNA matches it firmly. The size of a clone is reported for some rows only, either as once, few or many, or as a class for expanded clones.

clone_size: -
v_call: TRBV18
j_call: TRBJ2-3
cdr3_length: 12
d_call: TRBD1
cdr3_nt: TGTGCCAGCTCACCCGACAGGGGTACGCAGTATTTT
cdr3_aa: CASSPDRGTQYF

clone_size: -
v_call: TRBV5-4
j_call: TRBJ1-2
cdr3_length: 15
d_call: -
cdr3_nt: TGTGCCAGCAGCTTGGGCGGCGTGGACAACTATGGCTACACCTTC
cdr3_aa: CASSLGGVDNYGYTF

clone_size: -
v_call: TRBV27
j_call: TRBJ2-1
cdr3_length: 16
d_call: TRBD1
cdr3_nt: TGTGCCAGCAGTCCGTGGACAGGGCCATCTCGGAATGAGCAGTTCTTC
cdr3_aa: CASSPWTGPSRNEQFF

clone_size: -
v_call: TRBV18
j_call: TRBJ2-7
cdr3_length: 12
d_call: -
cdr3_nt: TGTGCCAGCTCACCTCAGGCATACGAGCAGTACTTC
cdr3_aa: CASSPQAYEQYF

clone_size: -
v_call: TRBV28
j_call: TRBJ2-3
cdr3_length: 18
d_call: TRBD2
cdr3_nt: TGTGCCAGCAGTTTATCTGGACTAGCGGGGGCCACGCGGGGGACGCAGTATTTT
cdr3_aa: CASSLSGLAGATRGTQYF

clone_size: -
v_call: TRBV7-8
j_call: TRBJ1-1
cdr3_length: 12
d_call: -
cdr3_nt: TGTGCCAGCACCCTAGGGGGGGCCGAAGCTTTCTTT
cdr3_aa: CASTLGGAEAFF

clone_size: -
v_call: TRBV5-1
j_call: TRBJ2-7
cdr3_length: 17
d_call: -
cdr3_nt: TGCGCCAGCAGCCCGGGCGTGGGGGGCTCGAGCTCCTACGAGCAGTACTTC
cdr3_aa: CASSPGVGGSSSYEQYF

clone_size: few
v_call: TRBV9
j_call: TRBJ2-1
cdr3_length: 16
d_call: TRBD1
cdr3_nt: TGTGCCAGCAGCGTAGGGGCGGGAAGGACAGGGGATGAGCAGTTCTTC
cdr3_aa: CASSVGAGRTGDEQFF

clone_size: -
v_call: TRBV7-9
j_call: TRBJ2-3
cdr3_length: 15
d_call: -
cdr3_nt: TGTGCCAGCAGCTTTGGCGTCGCCTTTTCAGATACGCAGTATTTT
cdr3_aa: CASSFGVAFSDTQYF

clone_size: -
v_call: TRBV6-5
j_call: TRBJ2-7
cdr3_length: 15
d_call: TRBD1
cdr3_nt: TGTGCCAGCACCCCCGGACAGGGGGGATCCTACGAGCAGTACTTC
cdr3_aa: CASTPGQGGSYEQYF

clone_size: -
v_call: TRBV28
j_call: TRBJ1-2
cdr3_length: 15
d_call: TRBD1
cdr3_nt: TGTGCCAGCAGCGCCCGAAGGGGGCGCGGGTATGGCTACACCTTC
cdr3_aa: CASSARRGRGYGYTF

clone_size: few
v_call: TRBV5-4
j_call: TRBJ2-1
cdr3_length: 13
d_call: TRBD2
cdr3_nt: TGTGCCATTCTAGCGGGGGGTAACAATGAGCAGTTCTTC
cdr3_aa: CAILAGGNNEQFF

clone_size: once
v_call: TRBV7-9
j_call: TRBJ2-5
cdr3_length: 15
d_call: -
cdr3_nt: TGTGCCAGCCTCCCGCCGTTGGGGCATCAAGAGACCCAGTACTTC
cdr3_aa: CASLPPLGHQETQYF

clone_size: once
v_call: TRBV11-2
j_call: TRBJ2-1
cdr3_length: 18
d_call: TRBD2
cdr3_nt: TGTGCCAGCAGCCGTAGCGGGGGGGGTCCTAGCTCCTACAATGAGCAGTTCTTC
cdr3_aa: CASSRSGGGPSSYNEQFF

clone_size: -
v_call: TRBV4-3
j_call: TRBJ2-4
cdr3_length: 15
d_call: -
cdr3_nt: TGCGCCAGCAGCCAAGATTGGGGACCGAGAAACATTCAGTACTTC
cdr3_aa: CASSQDWGPRNIQYF

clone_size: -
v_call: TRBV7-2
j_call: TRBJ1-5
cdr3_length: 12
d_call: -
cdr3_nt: TGTGCCAGCAGTCCAACAGGTGAAGTCCAGCATTTT
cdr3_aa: CASSPTGEVQHF

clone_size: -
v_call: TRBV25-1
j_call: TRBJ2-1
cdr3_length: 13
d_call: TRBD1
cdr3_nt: TGTGCCAGCAGTGGACAGGGCTACAATGAGCAGTTCTTC
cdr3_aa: CASSGQGYNEQFF

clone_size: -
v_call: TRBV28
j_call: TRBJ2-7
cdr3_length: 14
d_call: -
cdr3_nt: TGTGCCACCAACTCTCGCCCCCTCTCCTACGAGCAGTACTTC
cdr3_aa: CATNSRPLSYEQYF

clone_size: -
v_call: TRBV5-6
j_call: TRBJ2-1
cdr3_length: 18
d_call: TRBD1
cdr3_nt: TGTGCCAGCAGCTTGGGCGGCGAACAGGGGATATTCTACAATGAGCAGTTCTTC
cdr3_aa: CASSLGGEQGIFYNEQFF

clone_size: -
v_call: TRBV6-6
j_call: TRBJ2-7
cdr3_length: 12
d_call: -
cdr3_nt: TGTGCCAGTCGCCCAAGGGATAACGAGCAGTACTTC
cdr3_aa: CASRPRDNEQYF

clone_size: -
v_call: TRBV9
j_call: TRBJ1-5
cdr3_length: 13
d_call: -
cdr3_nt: TGTGCCAGCAGCGTAGGCCTCGATCAGCCCCAGCATTTT
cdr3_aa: CASSVGLDQPQHF

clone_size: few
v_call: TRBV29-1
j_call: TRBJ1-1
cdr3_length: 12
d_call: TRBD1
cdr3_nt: TGCAGCGCTGACAGGGGTCTTACTGAAGCTTTCTTT
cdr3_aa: CSADRGLTEAFF

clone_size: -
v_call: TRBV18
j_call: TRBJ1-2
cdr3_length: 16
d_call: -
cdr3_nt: TGTGCCAGCTCACCCGGGCGACAGGCGAGTAACTATGGCTACACCTTC
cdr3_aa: CASSPGRQASNYGYTF

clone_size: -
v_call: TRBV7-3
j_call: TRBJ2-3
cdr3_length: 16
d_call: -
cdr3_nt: TGTGCCAGCAGCTTAACGGCAGCTAAGAGCACAGATACGCAGTATTTT
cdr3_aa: CASSLTAAKSTDTQYF

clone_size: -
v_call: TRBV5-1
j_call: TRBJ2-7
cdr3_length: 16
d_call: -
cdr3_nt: TGCGCCAGCAGCTTGGGCCCGGCAGGGGTCAGCTACGAGCAGTACTTC
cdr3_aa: CASSLGPAGVSYEQYF

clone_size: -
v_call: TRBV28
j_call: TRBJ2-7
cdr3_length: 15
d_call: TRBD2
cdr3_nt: TGTGCCAGCAGTTTGGCCGGGGGGGGCGTTGTAAAGCAGTACTTC
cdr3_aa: CASSLAGGGVVKQYF

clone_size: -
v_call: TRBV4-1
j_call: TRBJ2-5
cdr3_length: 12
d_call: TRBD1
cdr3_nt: TGCGCCAGCCCGGGACAGAAAGAGACCCAGTACTTC
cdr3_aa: CASPGQKETQYF

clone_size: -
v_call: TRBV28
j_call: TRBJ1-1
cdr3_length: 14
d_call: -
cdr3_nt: TGTGCCAGCGTTATAGGCTCAGTGGGGACTGAAGCTTTCTTT
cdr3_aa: CASVIGSVGTEAFF

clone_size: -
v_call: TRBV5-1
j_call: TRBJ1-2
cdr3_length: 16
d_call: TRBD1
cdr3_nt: TGCGCCAGCAGCCCGTCCCAGGGGGCAAGTAACTATGGCTACACCTTC
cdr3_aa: CASSPSQGASNYGYTF

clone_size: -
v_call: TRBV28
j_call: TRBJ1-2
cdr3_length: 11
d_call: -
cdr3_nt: TGTGCCAGCAGTTCGGACTATGGCTACACCTTC
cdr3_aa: CASSSDYGYTF

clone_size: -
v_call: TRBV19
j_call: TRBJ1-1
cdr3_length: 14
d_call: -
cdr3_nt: TGTGCCAGTACCCCAGTCGGAATGAACACTGAAGCTTTCTTT
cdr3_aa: CASTPVGMNTEAFF

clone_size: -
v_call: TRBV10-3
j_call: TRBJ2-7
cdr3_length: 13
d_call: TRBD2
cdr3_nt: TGTGCCATCAGTGAGGTTTGGGGGGGTGAGCAGTACTTC
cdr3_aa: CAISEVWGGEQYF

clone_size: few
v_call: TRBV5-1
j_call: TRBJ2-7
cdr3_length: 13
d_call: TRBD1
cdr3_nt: TGCGCCAGCAGCCGGGACAGGGACTACGAGCAGTACTTC
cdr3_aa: CASSRDRDYEQYF

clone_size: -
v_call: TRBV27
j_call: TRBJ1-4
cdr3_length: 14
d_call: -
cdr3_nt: TGTGCCAGCAGTTTACGGGGGAATAATGAAAAACTGTTTTTT
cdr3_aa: CASSLRGNNEKLFF

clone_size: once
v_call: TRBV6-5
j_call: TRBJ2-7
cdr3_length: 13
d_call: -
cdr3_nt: TGTGCCAGCAGTAAAAGGGGGGCCTACGAGCAGTACTTC
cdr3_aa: CASSKRGAYEQYF

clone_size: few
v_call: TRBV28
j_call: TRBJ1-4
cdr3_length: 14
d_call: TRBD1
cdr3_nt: TGTGCCAGCAGCTCAGGGGGCACTAATGAAAAACTGTTTTTT
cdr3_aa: CASSSGGTNEKLFF

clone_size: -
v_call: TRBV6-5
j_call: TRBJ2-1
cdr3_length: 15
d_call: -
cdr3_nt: TGTGCCAGCAGTCAACGGCGGGGCGTCTACAATGAGCAGTTCTTC
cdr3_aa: CASSQRRGVYNEQFF

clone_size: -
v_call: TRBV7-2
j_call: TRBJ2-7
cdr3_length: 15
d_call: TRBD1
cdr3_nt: TGTGCCAGCAGCTCTCAGGGACAGCTAATATACGAGCAGTACTTC
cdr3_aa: CASSSQGQLIYEQYF

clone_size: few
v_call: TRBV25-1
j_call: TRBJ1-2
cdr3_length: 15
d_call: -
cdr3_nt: TGTGCCAGCAGTGGGGGGAGAGCATTGAACTATGGCTACACCTTC
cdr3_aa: CASSGGRALNYGYTF

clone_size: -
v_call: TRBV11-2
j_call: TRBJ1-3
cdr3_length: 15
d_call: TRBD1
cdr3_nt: TGTGCCAGCAGCATAACACAGGGGTCAGGAAACACCATATATTTT
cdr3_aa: CASSITQGSGNTIYF

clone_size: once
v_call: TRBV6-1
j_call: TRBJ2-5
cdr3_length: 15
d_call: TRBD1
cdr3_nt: TGTGCCAGCAGCCAGGGACAGGGGATCCAAGAGACCCAGTACTTC
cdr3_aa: CASSQGQGIQETQYF

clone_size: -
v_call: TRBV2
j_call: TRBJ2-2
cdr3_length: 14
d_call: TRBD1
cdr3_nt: TGTGCCAGCAGTGGACAGGGTGACACCGGGGAGCTGTTTTTT
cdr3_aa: CASSGQGDTGELFF

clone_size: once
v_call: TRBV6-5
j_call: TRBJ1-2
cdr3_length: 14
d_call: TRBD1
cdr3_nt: TGTGCCAGCAGCATTGGGACAGCTGGATTTGGCTACACCTTC
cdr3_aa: CASSIGTAGFGYTF

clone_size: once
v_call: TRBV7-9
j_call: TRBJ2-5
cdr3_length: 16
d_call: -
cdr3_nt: TGTGCCAGCAGCTTCCGTGGGGGGGCCTTCCAAGAGACCCAGTACTTC
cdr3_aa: CASSFRGGAFQETQYF

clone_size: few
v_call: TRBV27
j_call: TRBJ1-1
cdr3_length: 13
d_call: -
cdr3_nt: TGTGCCAGCAGTATGCTCAGGAACACTGAAGCTTTCTTT
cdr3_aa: CASSMLRNTEAFF

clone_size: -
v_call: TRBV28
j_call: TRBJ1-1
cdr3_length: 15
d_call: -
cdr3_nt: TGTGCCAGCAGTTCGAAGTCCTCTAGGGACACTGAAGCTTTCTTT
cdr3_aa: CASSSKSSRDTEAFF

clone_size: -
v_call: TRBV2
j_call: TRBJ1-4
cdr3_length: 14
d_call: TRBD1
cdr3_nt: TGTGCCAGCAAGGACAGGGTTGCTAATGAAAAACTGTTTTTT
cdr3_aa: CASKDRVANEKLFF

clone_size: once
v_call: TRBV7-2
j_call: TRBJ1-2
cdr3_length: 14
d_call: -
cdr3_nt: TGTGCCAGCAGCCGCAGTGGGGGCTTTGGCGGCTACACCTTC
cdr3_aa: CASSRSGGFGGYTF

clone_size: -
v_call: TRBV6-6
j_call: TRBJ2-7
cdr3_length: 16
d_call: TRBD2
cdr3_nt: TGTGCCAGCAGTTACGCTACTAGCGGGAGAAGCTACGAGCAGTACTTC
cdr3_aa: CASSYATSGRSYEQYF

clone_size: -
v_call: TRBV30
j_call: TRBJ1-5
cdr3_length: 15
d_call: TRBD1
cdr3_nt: TGTGCCTGGACCCGTGCAGGGGGAAGCAATCAGCCCCAGCATTTT
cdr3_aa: CAWTRAGGSNQPQHF

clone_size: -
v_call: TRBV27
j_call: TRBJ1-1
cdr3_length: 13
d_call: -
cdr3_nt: TGTGCCACCGCGGGCACCACGGGCACTGAAGCTTTCTTT
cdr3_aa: CATAGTTGTEAFF

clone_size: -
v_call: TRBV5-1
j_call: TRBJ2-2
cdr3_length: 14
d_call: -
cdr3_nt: TGCGCCAGCAGCCCCCGTCAGGGCACCGGGGAGCTGTTTTTT
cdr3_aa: CASSPRQGTGELFF

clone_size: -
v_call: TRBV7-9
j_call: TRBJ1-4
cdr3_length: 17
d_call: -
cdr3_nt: TGTGCCAGCAGCTTAAGCCCTGGGACGGCAACTAATGAAAAACTGTTTTTT
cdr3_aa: CASSLSPGTATNEKLFF

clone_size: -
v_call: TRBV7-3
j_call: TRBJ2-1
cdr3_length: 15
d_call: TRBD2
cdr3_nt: TGTGCCAGCAGCTCCCGCGGGGGGGCTATAAATGAGCAGTTCTTC
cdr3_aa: CASSSRGGAINEQFF

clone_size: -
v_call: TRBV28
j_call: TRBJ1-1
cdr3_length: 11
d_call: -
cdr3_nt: TGTGCCAGCAGTCGGAGGTCTGAAGCTTTCTTT
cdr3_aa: CASSRRSEAFF

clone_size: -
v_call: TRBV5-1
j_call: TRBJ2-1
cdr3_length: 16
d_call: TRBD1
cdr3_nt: TGCGCCAGCAGCGGGATACAGGGGCTCACCTACAATGAGCAGTTCTTC
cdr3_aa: CASSGIQGLTYNEQFF

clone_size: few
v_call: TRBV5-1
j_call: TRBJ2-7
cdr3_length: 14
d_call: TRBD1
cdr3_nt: TGCGCCAGCAGCCGGGGACAGGGCAAGCACGAGCAGTACTTC
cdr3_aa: CASSRGQGKHEQYF

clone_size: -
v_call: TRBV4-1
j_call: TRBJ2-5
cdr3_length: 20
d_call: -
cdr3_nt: TGCGCCAGCAGCCAAGATAATGCAGGGGCAGGGGTAGGAGGAAAAGAGACCCAGTACTTC
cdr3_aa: CASSQDNAGAGVGGKETQYF

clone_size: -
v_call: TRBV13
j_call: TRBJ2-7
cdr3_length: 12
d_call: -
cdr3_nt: TGTGCCAGCAGCTTATTTTGGGGCGAGCAGTACTTC
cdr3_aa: CASSLFWGEQYF

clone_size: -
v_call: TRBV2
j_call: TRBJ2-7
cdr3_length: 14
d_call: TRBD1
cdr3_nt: TGTGCCAGCACCAGAGACAGGGGGCTCTACGAGCAGTACTTC
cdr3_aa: CASTRDRGLYEQYF